This T cell receptor (beta chain) was recorded in a study of blood T cell repertoires in COVID-19. Whole-study context: The United States, Italy and Spain were the sources of the acute and convalescent COVID-19 samples. PBMCs, B-cell-depleted T cells, or T cells were the source of the cDNA or gDNA that made up the material.

This CDR3 comprises 13 residues. The junction had 3 bases not matched to a gene; V was cut back by 5 bases and J by 7 bases. Germline CDR1 is LGHDT and CDR2 is YNNKEL (reference sequence). In the original workflow: Estimates of nucleated cell counts were drawn from the amplification of reference gene primers. The method was immunoSEQ multiplex PCR; TCRdb's version includes in-frame clones alone and lacks a portion of them. That table furnishes V, J and clone size, whereas the DNA furnished D and trimming. The sample includes 85,000 to 110,000 clones, around nine tenths of them seen just once. The chain carries TRBV3-1 (or the pseudogene TRBV3-2) and TRBJ2-2, with 8 bases that match TRBD1. This sequence was found in a man in his fifties in a cohort sampled during active COVID-19. Sequences were obtained from peripheral blood. The CDR3 nucleotides read TGTGCCAGCAGCAGACAGGGGATCGGGGAGCTGTTTTTT. It is translated as CASSRQGIGELFF.